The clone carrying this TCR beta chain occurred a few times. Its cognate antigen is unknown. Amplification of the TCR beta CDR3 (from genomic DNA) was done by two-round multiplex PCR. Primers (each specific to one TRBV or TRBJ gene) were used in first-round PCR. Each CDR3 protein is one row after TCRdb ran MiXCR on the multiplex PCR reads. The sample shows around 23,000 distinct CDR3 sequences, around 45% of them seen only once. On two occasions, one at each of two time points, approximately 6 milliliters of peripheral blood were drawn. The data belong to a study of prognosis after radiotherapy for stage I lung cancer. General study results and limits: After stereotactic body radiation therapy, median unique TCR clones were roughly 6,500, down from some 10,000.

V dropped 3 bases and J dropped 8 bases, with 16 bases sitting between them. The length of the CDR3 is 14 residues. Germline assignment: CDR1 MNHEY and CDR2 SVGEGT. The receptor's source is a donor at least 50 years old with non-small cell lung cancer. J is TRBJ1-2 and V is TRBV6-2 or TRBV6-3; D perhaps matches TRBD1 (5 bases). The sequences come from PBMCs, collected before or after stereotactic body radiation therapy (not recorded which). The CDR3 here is CASSYQQDSIGYTF. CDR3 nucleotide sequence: TGTGCCAGCAGTTATCAACAAGACAGTATCGGCTACACCTTC.